A selection of T cell receptor beta chains follows, all from one sample in a study of CD8 T cells in ankylosing spondylitis. One entry per CDR3 protein, called by TCRdb with MiXCR from the 5' RACE reads. The sample lists about 92,000 distinct CDR3 sequences, about 9.1% occurring once. The sample was blood, either unsorted or a sorted T cell fraction (not recorded which). These receptors all stem from a male donor with ankylosing spondylitis or in good health (not recorded which). The CDR3 runs from the conserved cysteine through the conserved F or W. Each record gives: clone size, D gene, V gene, J gene, CDR3 length, CDR3 protein, CDR3 DNA. A D gene is named only where the DNA matches it firmly. The size entry is marked missing in some rows and otherwise reads once, few, many or a size class.

many,TRBD2,TRBV15,TRBJ2-7,15,CATSSSSGVLYEQYF,TGTGCCACCTCGTCTTCAAGCGGGGTCCTTTACGAGCAGTACTTC
many,TRBD2,TRBV27,TRBJ2-1,15,CASRPLAGGYNEQFF,TGTGCCAGCAGGCCACTAGCGGGGGGGTACAATGAGCAGTTCTTC
many,.,TRBV5-4,TRBJ2-1,13,CASSLDQVATIQF,TGTGCCAGCAGCTTGGACCAAGTAGCTACTATCCAATTC
.,TRBD2,TRBV20-1,TRBJ2-1,15,CSASGTSGGPHEQFF,TGCAGTGCTTCCGGTACTAGCGGGGGGCCCCATGAGCAGTTCTTC
many,.,TRBV6-1,TRBJ1-6,15,CASTARKESNSPLHF,TGTGCCAGCACGGCGAGAAAAGAAAGTAATTCACCCCTCCACTTT
.,TRBD1,TRBV7-9,TRBJ2-2,14,CVRGTGSSTGELFF,TGTGTCAGGGGGACAGGGTCGAGCACCGGGGAGCTGTTTTTT
many,TRBD1,TRBV7-2,TRBJ1-2,15,CASSLSTGGTGGYTF,TGTGCCAGCAGCTTATCGACAGGGGGGACAGGTGGCTACACCTTC
many,TRBD1,TRBV29-1,TRBJ1-1,14,CSVAQGQGRVEAFF,TGCAGCGTTGCCCAAGGACAGGGACGAGTTGAAGCTTTCTTT
few,.,TRBV11-2,TRBJ2-3,18,CASSSQRVWTPSTDTQYF,TGTGCCAGCAGCTCCCAGCGGGTTTGGACTCCTAGCACAGATACGCAGTATTTT
.,.,TRBV5-1,TRBJ2-1,12,CASSLLGPTQFF,TGCGCCAGCAGCTTGCTGGGGCCCACCCAGTTCTTC
.,TRBD1,TRBV7-9,TRBJ2-3,16,CVSSLRSGQGTDTQYF,TGTGTCAGCAGCTTAAGGTCCGGACAGGGTACAGATACGCAGTATTTT
many,.,TRBV12-3/TRBV12-4,TRBJ1-2,11,CASSLNYGYTF,TGTGCCAGCAGCCTGAACTATGGCTACACCTTC
many,.,TRBV2,TRBJ2-5,13,CASSDPRQETQYF,TGTGCCAGCTCGGATCCCAGACAAGAGACCCAGTACTTC
many,.,TRBV7-6,TRBJ2-7,15,CASSLGGVEFYEQYF,TGTGCCAGCAGCTTAGGCGGGGTGGAATTCTACGAGCAGTACTTC
many,TRBD1,TRBV3-1,TRBJ1-2,14,CASSQRGTDYGYTF,TGTGCCAGCAGCCAAAGAGGGACAGACTATGGCTACACCTTC
few,.,TRBV12-2,TRBJ1-1,17,CASRLEDRETMNTEAFF,TGTGCAAGTCGCTTAGAAGACAGGGAAACCATGAACACTGAAGCTTTCTTT
many,.,TRBV5-1,TRBJ1-6,16,CASSPAGTWDNSPLHF,TGCGCCAGCAGCCCCGCCGGGACCTGGGATAATTCACCCCTCCACTTT
many,.,TRBV5-1,TRBJ2-7,15,CASSLAAASPYEQYF,TGCGCCAGCAGCTTGGCTGCAGCGTCCCCGTACGAGCAGTACTTC
many,TRBD1,TRBV28,TRBJ2-7,13,CASRGDSSYEQYF,TGTGCCAGCAGGGGGGACAGCTCCTACGAGCAGTACTTC
many,TRBD2,TRBV12-3/TRBV12-4,TRBJ2-7,17,CASSPGLAGDLAYEQYF,TGTGCCAGCAGTCCAGGACTAGCGGGGGACCTCGCCTACGAGCAGTACTTC
many,TRBD1,TRBV27,TRBJ1-2,12,CASKQGATGYTF,TGTGCCAGCAAACAGGGGGCGACTGGCTACACCTTC
many,.,TRBV11-2,TRBJ1-2,16,CASSLVSPTGIRGYTF,TGTGCCAGCAGCTTAGTTAGCCCTACAGGGATCCGAGGCTACACCTTC
many,.,TRBV28,TRBJ2-2,14,CASEVYNRAGELFF,TGTGCCAGCGAGGTGTACAACAGGGCCGGGGAGCTGTTTTTT
many,.,TRBV4-2,TRBJ2-3,16,CASRQRSEGSTDTQYF,TGTGCCAGCAGGCAGAGAAGCGAGGGTAGCACAGATACGCAGTATTTT
many,TRBD2,TRBV25-1,TRBJ2-1,16,CASSEMWTSEGNEQFF,TGTGCCAGCAGTGAGATGTGGACTAGCGAGGGTAATGAGCAGTTCTTC
many,.,TRBV5-1,TRBJ2-1,15,CASSLVQGHYNEQFF,TGCGCCAGCAGCTTGGTTCAGGGGCATTACAATGAGCAGTTCTTC
many,.,TRBV30,TRBJ2-3,11,CAWDSTDTQYF,TGTGCCTGGGACAGCACAGATACGCAGTATTTT
many,.,TRBV4-1,TRBJ2-7,16,CASSQDGQYPAYEQYF,TGCGCCAGCAGCCAAGACGGACAGTACCCCGCCTACGAGCAGTACTTC
many,.,TRBV7-8,TRBJ1-5,14,CASSEGHSNQPQHF,TGTGCCAGCAGCGAGGGTCATAGCAATCAGCCCCAGCATTTT
.,TRBD2,TRBV14,TRBJ2-1,16,CASSQEKQRGRDEQFF,TGTGCCAGCAGCCAAGAAAAACAGCGGGGGAGAGATGAGCAGTTCTTC
.,TRBD2,TRBV10-3,TRBJ2-3,15,CAISEGLAGADEQYF,TGTGCCATCAGTGAAGGACTAGCGGGGGCCGATGAGCAGTATTTT
many,.,TRBV6-1,TRBJ2-5,16,CASSQSPFPPQETQYF,TGTGCCAGCAGTCAGAGTCCCTTTCCCCCACAAGAGACCCAGTACTTC
many,.,TRBV7-3,TRBJ2-1,16,CASSPRQPDTNNEQFF,TGTGCCAGCAGCCCCCGTCAACCCGACACAAACAATGAGCAGTTCTTC
.,.,TRBV29-1,TRBJ1-2,12,CSVDTGPGGYTF,TGCAGCGTTGATACAGGGCCTGGTGGCTACACCTTC
.,.,TRBV10-2,TRBJ2-5,15,CASTLAPGNQETQYF,TGCGCCAGCACCCTGGCCCCGGGGAACCAAGAGACCCAGTACTTC
many,.,TRBV2,TRBJ1-1,13,CASRRDSLTEAFF,TGTGCCAGCAGACGGGACTCGCTCACTGAAGCTTTCTTT
many,.,TRBV12-3/TRBV12-4,TRBJ1-5,15,CASSFGGGGDQPQHF,TGTGCCAGCAGTTTCGGTGGGGGGGGAGATCAGCCCCAGCATTTT
.,TRBD2,TRBV12-3/TRBV12-4,TRBJ2-1,18,CTSCPAGGPVSSYNEQFF,TGTACCAGCTGTCCAGCGGGGGGGCCTGTTAGCTCCTACAATGAGCAGTTCTTC
many,.,TRBV12-3/TRBV12-4,TRBJ2-1,10,CASGDLGQFF,TGTGCCAGCGGGGACTTGGGGCAGTTCTTC
many,.,TRBV5-1,TRBJ2-2,15,CASSLDGQASGELFF,TGCGCCAGCAGCTTGGATGGCCAGGCATCCGGGGAGCTGTTTTTT
many,TRBD2,TRBV9,TRBJ2-7,15,CASSVGTSGAYEQYF,TGTGCCAGCAGCGTAGGGACTAGCGGGGCCTACGAGCAGTACTTC
many,.,TRBV30,TRBJ1-4,13,CACRPDSGEKLFF,TGTGCTTGCCGCCCGGACAGCGGAGAGAAACTGTTTTTT
many,.,TRBV12-3/TRBV12-4,TRBJ2-2,14,CASSLRLATGELFF,TGTGCCAGCAGTTTAAGGCTAGCAACCGGGGAGCTGTTTTTT
many,TRBD1,TRBV28,TRBJ2-3,17,CASSPPRGGTRTDTQYF,TGTGCCAGCAGCCCCCCTCGAGGGGGCACCCGCACAGATACGCAGTATTTT